The source of this TCR beta chain is a study of OX40 agonist ivuxolimab in advanced cancers. Study summary: Partial responses, seen in three patients, involved one hepatocellular carcinoma and two cutaneous melanomas.

The method was immunoSEQ multiplex PCR; TCRdb's version includes in-frame clones alone and lacks a portion of them. The sample has tens of thousands of clones; about 86% are singletons. The length of the CDR3 is 13 residues. The V gene's germline CDR1 is LGHNA and CDR2 YNFKEQ. Trimming removed 1 base at V and 7 bases at J, with 10 bases between. The sequencing here drew on CD4+ or CD8+ T cells sorted from blood, taken in a trial of the OX40 agonist ivuxolimab. This sequence joins TRBV4-2 and TRBJ1-2, with D unresolved. The sequence derives from an adult with an advanced solid tumor such as melanoma, head and neck, liver or kidney cancer. The CDR3 coding sequence is TGTGCCAGCAGCCAAGGGGAGGGTTCTGGCTACACCTTC. Translation gives CASSQGEGSGYTF.